The 17 T cell receptor beta chains below were found in one sample sequenced in a study of cytomegalovirus exposure and HLA in healthy donors. PCR was performed using 60 Vbeta and 13 Jbeta primers. Produced via immunoSEQ multiplex PCR; TCRdb's table is partial and in-frame only. The data hold 150,000 to 200,000 clones, with around 78% observed a single time. Sequenced material: PBMCs. These receptors originate from a woman aged 40 to 49 in good health and CMV-seronegative.

A single count supports this clone. CDR3 coding DNA: TGTGCCAGCTCACCGACCGGGACAGGCTACGAGCAGTACTTC. Its protein is CASSPTGTGYEQYF. The chain carries TRBV18 and TRBJ2-7; 8 nucleotides agree with TRBD1. The CDR3 has 14 amino acids. The V and J ends lost 3 bases and 3 bases, in that order; junction bases with no gene match: 4. The V gene's germline CDR1 is KGHSH and CDR2 LQKENI.

The chain joins TRBV30 to TRBJ1-4; 8 bases agree with TRBD1. CDR3 length: 14 residues. Germline trimming cut 1 base from V and 8 bases from J; bases unmatched to any gene: 6. Germline V gene sequence: CDR1 GTSNPN, CDR2 SVGIG (reference sequence). The CDR3 loop reads CAWSGDRGIEKLFF. The CDR3 DNA reads TGTGCCTGGAGTGGCGACAGGGGAATAGAAAAACTGTTTTTT.

The rearrangement uses TRBV5-1 and TRBJ2-2, with D possibly matching TRBD1 (5 bases). The CDR3 is 13 residues long. Trimming cost V 6 bases and J 7 bases, with 13 bases left between them. The germline CDR1 and CDR2 sequences are SGHRS and YFSETQ. CDR3 region: CASTKGEGGELFF. Here the CDR3 DNA reads TGCGCCAGCACGAAAGGGGAAGGCGGGGAGCTGTTTTTT.

This chain connects TRBV19 to TRBJ2-5; 10 nucleotides align to TRBD1. Germline CDR1 and CDR2: LNHDA and SQIVND (reference sequence). Trimming at V came to 4 bases and at J to 4 bases, leaving 12 bases not matched to a gene. This CDR3 comprises 17 residues. The CDR3 DNA sequence: TGTGCCAGTAGTAGAACCGACTACCGGGACAGGGGAGAGACCCAGTACTTC. This gives the protein CASSRTDYRDRGETQYF.

To note about this clone: Other DNA sequences in this sample translate to the same CDR3. The chain joins TRBV20-1 to TRBJ1-1; D may be TRBD1 (6 bases). V was trimmed by 5 bases and J by 8 bases, leaving 12 bases between them. The CDR3 runs 11 residues. Per germline, CDR1 DFQATT and CDR2 SNEGSKA (reference sequence). CDR3 coding DNA: TGCAGTGCTTCTGGACAGACCGAAGCTTTCTTT. It yields the protein CSASGQTEAFF.

The rearrangement uses TRBV5-1 and TRBJ2-6; a possible D gene is TRBD2 (5 bases). This CDR3 has 17 residues. Per germline, CDR1 SGHRS and CDR2 YFSETQ. V gave up 0 bases and J gave up 3 bases, with 13 bases separating them. The CDR3 sequence: CASSLEVLGSGANVLTF. The DNA of the CDR3 is TGCGCCAGCAGCTTGGAAGTGCTGGGGAGTGGGGCCAACGTCCTGACTTTC.

This chain joins TRBV5-1 and TRBJ2-2; 11 nucleotides align to TRBD2. V shed 0 bases, J shed 6 bases, and the junction held 4 bases outside the gene matches. This CDR3 is 16 amino acids long. Germline lookup yields CDR1 SGHRS and CDR2 YFSETQ. The CDR3 region is CASSLEPSGRSGELFF. In DNA, the CDR3 is TGCGCCAGCAGCTTGGAACCTAGCGGGAGGTCCGGGGAGCTGTTTTTT.

About this clone: One end of the junction varies from germline; a read error may be responsible. J is TRBJ1-1 and V is TRBV11-2, with D possibly TRBD1 on 6 matching bases. This CDR3 contains 12 residues. CDR1 is SGHAT and CDR2 is FQNNGV in the germline V gene. The CDR3 is CASSLAGAIQLF. Here the CDR3 DNA reads TGTGCCAGCAGCCTGGCGGGGGCGATACAGCTCTTT.

This clone was seen a few times. Other nucleotide sequences in the sample specify the same CDR3. V usage is TRBV6-1 and J usage is TRBJ2-3; the D is unclear. This CDR3 is 12 amino acids long. Germline V gene lookup returns CDR1 MNHNS and CDR2 SASEGT. V was pared by 6 bases and J by 2 bases, with 6 bases between. The CDR3 here is CASRLTTDTQYF. The CDR3 region has the DNA TGTGCCAGCAGACTTACCACAGATACGCAGTATTTT.

The chain combines TRBV6-4 with TRBJ1-2; 9 bases align to TRBD1. The germline CDR1 and CDR2 sequences are MRHNA and SNTAGT. V shed 6 bases and J 8 bases; nucleotides not matched to a gene: 7. This CDR3 has 13 amino acids. This CDR3 reads CASSRDREGGYTF. CDR3 sequence (DNA): TGTGCCAGCAGCCGGGACAGGGAGGGAGGCTACACCTTC.

The chain combines TRBV6-1 with TRBJ2-7; 7 positions agree with TRBD2. The CDR3 is 14 amino acids. J lost 4 bases, V lost 4 bases, and 7 bases had no gene match. The germline V gene encodes CDR1 MNHNS and CDR2 SASEGT. The CDR3 nucleotides read TGTGCCAGCAGTGGAGGCGGGAGTGCTTACGAGCAGTACTTC. The encoded protein is CASSGGGSAYEQYF.

The chain couples TRBV10-2 to TRBJ2-5; possibly TRBD2 for D (7 bases). There are 13 residues in the CDR3. The germline gives CDR1 WSHSY, CDR2 SAAADI. Trimming left V 5 bases short and J 5 bases short, with 12 bases between. The CDR3 region has the DNA TGCGCCAGCAGTAGGGGGGGAAGGGAGACCCAGTACTTC. This sequence encodes CASSRGGRETQYF.

The chain carries TRBV10-3 and TRBJ2-6; 11 nucleotides align to TRBD1. CDR3 length: 17 amino acids. Per germline, CDR1 ENHRY and CDR2 SYGVKD. Unmatched junction bases numbered 5, after V lost 4 bases and J lost 3 bases. DNA of the CDR3: TGTGCCATCAGTGGCGGACAGGGGGCGAATGGGGCCAACGTCCTGACTTTC. Translating gives CAISGGQGANGANVLTF.

This sequence joins TRBV7-9 and TRBJ1-4; TRBD1 matches 9 bases. Trimming took 6 bases from V and 5 from J; bases not matched to a gene: 4. CDR1 is SEHNR, CDR2 FQNEAQ, per germline (reference sequence). This CDR3 region has 14 residues. The CDR3 protein is CASRLTGGNEKLFF. In nucleotides, the CDR3 is TGTGCCAGCAGACTGACAGGGGGGAATGAAAAACTGTTTTTT.

The genes are TRBV6-1 and TRBJ1-1, with a weak D call TRBD1 (5 bases). Germline CDR1 is MNHNS and CDR2 is SASEGT. Trimming stripped 4 bases from V and 8 bases from J, with 11 bases between. This CDR3 has 12 residues. The CDR3 loop reads CASSGGEKEAFF. The CDR3 DNA sequence: TGTGCCAGCAGTGGGGGGGAGAAAGAAGCTTTCTTT.

The chain uses TRBV13 and TRBJ1-1, with a weak D call TRBD1 (6 bases). The CDR3 contains 15 residues. Germline lookup yields CDR1 PRHDT and CDR2 FYEKMQ (reference sequence). Trimming removed 3 bases from V and 1 base from J, with 12 bases in between. The CDR3 loop is CASSFIQGQNTEAFF. CDR3 sequence (DNA): TGTGCCAGCAGCTTCATTCAGGGACAGAACACTGAAGCTTTCTTT.

V and J are TRBV27 and TRBJ1-1; D uncertain. In germline, CDR1 is MNHEY, CDR2 SMNVEV (reference sequence). V was pared by 3 bases and J by 0 bases, with 5 bases between. The CDR3 contains 13 residues. DNA for the CDR3: TGTGCCAGCAGTTTCCTATTGAACACTGAAGCTTTCTTT. This codes for CASSFLLNTEAFF.